This T cell receptor beta chain was identified during a study of shared clonotypes between healthy human individuals. Broader study findings: The generation probabilities recorded for non-shared clonotypes fell below those of clonotypes shared by all four donors. Donor scarcity curtailed the genetic and exposure-history diversity represented herein.

The assay was immunoSEQ multiplex PCR, and TCRdb's table has in-frame clones only and misses some. The repertoire has about 680,000 clones, around three quarters of them found once; the top ten carry under 2%. V was pared by 4 bases and J by 1 base, with 8 bases between. Per the germline V gene, CDR1 is SGHRS and CDR2 is YFSETQ. This CDR3 comprises 14 residues. This clone was found many times. Its antigen remains unknown. This sample includes further DNA sequences coding for the same CDR3. The gene calls are TRBV5-1 and TRBJ2-2; no clear D gene. The sequenced sample was memory CD4+ T cells sorted from blood. Noted subset: CD45RA-negative fraction. The TCR comes from a woman aged 25 to 39 in good health. This chain's CDR3 is CASSQPRNTGELFF. The CDR3, as DNA: TGCGCCAGCAGCCAGCCACGGAACACCGGGGAGCTGTTTTTT.